Following are 18 T cell receptor beta chains from one sample sequenced in a study of radiotherapy plus CTLA-4 blockade in lung cancer. The assay was immunoSEQ multiplex PCR, and TCRdb's table has in-frame clones only and misses some. This table has approximately 89,000 clones, around 81% appearing once. Here the sequenced sample was peripheral blood, taken from a patient treated with radiotherapy plus ipilimumab. The receptor source for this set is a human donor with non-small cell lung cancer that progressed on radiotherapy plus ipilimumab.

This sequence joins TRBV4-1 and TRBJ1-4; TRBD1 aligns across 7 bases. J was trimmed by 0 bases and V by 5 bases; bases with no gene match: 9. The CDR3 has 17 residues. From germline, CDR1 is MGHRA and CDR2 YSYEKL. CDR3 sequence reads: CASSTTTGSATNEKLFF. DNA of the CDR3: TGCGCCAGCAGCACCACGACAGGGTCCGCAACTAATGAAAAACTGTTTTTT.

In its sample, this clone was seen once. This chain uses TRBV6-5 with TRBJ1-6; the D is unclear. Germline loops: CDR1 MNHEY, CDR2 SVGAGI. Trimming removed 2 bases from V and 2 bases from J, with 10 bases in between. The CDR3 contains 16 residues. The CDR3 DNA reads TGTGCCAGCAGTTACGAGGGAAGAACCTATAATTCACCCCTCCACTTT. It is translated as CASSYEGRTYNSPLHF.

This chain connects TRBV29-1 to TRBJ1-3, with D perhaps matching TRBD1 (6 bases). CDR3 size: 13 residues. CDR1 SQVTM and CDR2 ANQGSEA come from the germline V gene. V lost 4 bases and J 4 bases, leaving 11 bases between the germline ends. The chain's CDR3 is CSVVTGMGNTIYF. The CDR3 coding sequence is TGCAGCGTTGTCACAGGGATGGGAAACACCATATATTTT. The full variable domain, in which reference TRBV29-1 and TRBJ1-3 provide the parts outside the CDR3, is SAVISQKPSRDICQRGTSLTIQCQVDSQVTMMFWYRQQPGQSLTLIATANQGSEATYESGFVIDKFPISRPNLTFSTLTVSNMSPEDSSIYLCSVVTGMGNTIYFGEGSWLTVV.

The chain has TRBV5-1 and TRBJ2-3; weak D call: TRBD2 (6 bases). The germline V gene encodes CDR1 SGHRS and CDR2 YFSETQ. V was clipped by 2 bases and J by 3 bases, with 13 bases between them. The CDR3 is made up of 15 amino acids. CDR3 sequence: CASSLPGRRTDTQYF. CDR3 coding DNA: TGCGCCAGCAGCTTACCGGGGAGGAGAACAGATACGCAGTATTTT. The full variable domain, with the rest looked up from reference TRBV5-1 and TRBJ2-3, is KAGVTQTPRYLIKTRGQQVTLSCSPISGHRSVSWYQQTPGQGLQFLFEYFSETQRNKGNFPGRFSGRQFSNSRSEMNVSTLELGDSALYLCASSLPGRRTDTQYFGPGTRLTVL.

The CDR3 protein is CASSLVKGGQETQYF. CDR3 coding DNA: TGCGCCAGCAGCTTGGTGAAAGGGGGCCAAGAGACCCAGTACTTC. The chain joins TRBV5-1 to TRBJ2-5; D is perhaps TRBD1 (6 bases). Germline CDR1 is SGHRS and CDR2 is YFSETQ. V was trimmed by 0 bases and J by 1 base, leaving 10 bases between them. This CDR3 is built from 15 residues.

This clone was seen a handful of times. This rearrangement joins TRBV9 to TRBJ1-1; possibly TRBD1 for D (5 bases). The length of the CDR3 is 14 residues. Trimming removed 4 bases from V and 4 bases from J, with 14 bases in between. Germline loops: CDR1 SGDLS, CDR2 YYNGEE. For the CDR3, the DNA is TGTGCCAGCAGCCCTACTGGGGGGAGCACTGAAGCTTTCTTT. Protein: CASSPTGGSTEAFF.

This sequence joins TRBV19 and TRBJ1-1; D perhaps matches TRBD1 (5 bases). The CDR3 totals 15 residues. Germline assignment: CDR1 LNHDA and CDR2 SQIVND (reference sequence). The V gene lost 7 bases and the J gene lost 0 bases, with 15 bases spanning the gap. CDR3 DNA sequence: TGTGCCAGTAATCGGGACTCAAGGATGAACACTGAAGCTTTCTTT. It specifies CASNRDSRMNTEAFF.

The CDR3 loop is CASSPNPGTSGYEQYF. The CDR3 DNA sequence: TGCGCCAGCAGCCCGAATCCCGGGACTAGCGGCTACGAGCAGTACTTC. V is TRBV5-1 and J is TRBJ2-7, with TRBD2 matching 11 bases. V trimming: 4 bases; J trimming: 3 bases; junction bases outside the gene matches: 9. From germline, CDR1 is SGHRS and CDR2 YFSETQ. CDR3 size: 16 residues.

V gene TRBV19 combines with J gene TRBJ2-4; 10 bases match TRBD1. V lost 6 bases, J lost 7 bases, and 3 bases stayed unmatched. Germline CDR1 reads LNHDA; CDR2 reads SQIVND (reference sequence). This CDR3 is 13 amino acids long. CDR3 bases: TGTGCCAGTAGAGACAGGGGGCGGAACATTCAGTACTTC. It codes for CASRDRGRNIQYF.

V usage is TRBV7-8 and J usage is TRBJ2-5, with a possible D match to TRBD2 (6 bases). The DNA end lines up better with TRBJ2-7; the J call may be wrong. The V gene's germline CDR1 is SGHVS and CDR2 FQNEAQ. This CDR3 region has 16 residues. The CDR3 coding sequence is TGTGCCAGCAGCTTACCCACGGGCGGGGCACCCTCCGAGCAGTACTTC. Residues: CASSLPTGGAPSEQYF.

The rearrangement links TRBV11-2 to TRBJ2-4, with D possibly being TRBD2 (6 bases). V lost 4 bases, J lost 0 bases, and 16 bases lay in between. Germline V gives CDR1 SGHAT, CDR2 FQNNGV. CDR3 length: 17 residues. This chain's CDR3 is CASSSIGAGKAKNIQYF. CDR3 in DNA: TGTGCCAGCAGCTCCATTGGGGCGGGAAAAGCCAAAAACATTCAGTACTTC.

The rearrangement links TRBV5-1 to TRBJ1-1, with 7 bases that match TRBD1. Germline V gene data show CDR1 as SGHRS and CDR2 as YFSETQ. Unmatched junction bases numbered 6, after V lost 1 base and J lost 3 bases. The CDR3 loop spans 15 amino acids. The CDR3 loop is CASSLRQGRDTEAFF. In DNA form, the CDR3 reads TGCGCCAGCAGCTTGAGACAGGGAAGGGACACTGAAGCTTTCTTT.

This clone showed up just once. The chain couples TRBV19 to TRBJ1-2; 7 positions match TRBD1. V shed 3 bases, J shed 7 bases, and the junction held 5 bases outside the gene matches. The CDR3 runs 13 residues. CDR1 is LNHDA and CDR2 is SQIVND in the germline V gene (reference sequence). DNA for the CDR3: TGTGCCAGTAGTATGACCACAGGGGCTGGCTACACCTTC. This translates into CASSMTTGAGYTF.

The chain couples TRBV11-2 to TRBJ2-3, with D possibly being TRBD2 (6 bases). The CDR3 sequence is 16 residues long. The germline gives CDR1 SGHAT, CDR2 FQNNGV. V dropped 5 bases and J dropped 0 bases, with 15 bases sitting between them. The CDR3 sequence is CASSPGTGTSTDTQYF. In nucleotides, the CDR3 is TGTGCCAGCAGCCCCGGGACTGGAACTAGCACAGATACGCAGTATTTT.

The J gene is TRBJ1-5, the V gene TRBV5-6; 10 nucleotides agree with TRBD1. V was pared by 0 bases and J by 6 bases, with 3 bases of the junction left unmatched. The CDR3 consists of 15 residues. Germline-derived CDR1 and CDR2 are SGHDT and YYEEEE. The CDR3 DNA is TGTGCCAGCAGCTTGGGACAGGGGGCTGGTCAGCCCCAGCATTTT. Its protein product is CASSLGQGAGQPQHF.

The gene calls are TRBV19 and TRBJ2-5, with D unclear. The CDR3 consists of 10 residues. CDR1 and CDR2 (germline): LNHDA, SQIVND (reference sequence). V shed 3 bases and J shed 7 bases, with 3 bases lying between them. CDR3 sequence: CASSMWTQYF. CDR3 DNA: TGTGCCAGTAGTATGTGGACCCAGTACTTC.

The gene calls are TRBV7-3 and TRBJ2-1; TRBD1 matches at 9 bases. CDR3 length: 16 amino acids. Germline V gene lookup returns CDR1 SGHTA and CDR2 FQGTGA. The V and J ends lost 3 bases and 4 bases, in that order; junction bases with no gene match: 7. CDR3 sequence reads: CASSLRGDRVYNEQFF. The CDR3 coding sequence is TGTGCCAGCAGCTTGCGAGGGGACAGGGTGTACAATGAGCAGTTCTTC.

The gene calls are TRBV5-1 and TRBJ2-3, with a possible D match to TRBD2 (6 bases). V was pared by 2 bases and J by 6 bases, with 16 bases between. The germline V gene has CDR1 SGHRS and CDR2 YFSETQ. The CDR3 covers 15 residues. CDR3 nucleotide sequence: TGCGCCAGCAGCTTAGAGGGGCGGGGCCCTGATACGCAGTATTTT. As protein: CASSLEGRGPDTQYF.